This TCR beta chain was sequenced for a study of T cell responses to AZD1222 COVID-19 vaccine (dated by TCRdb to about 2021). For the study in its entirety: Because spike-specific TCR depth and breadth did not differ between the two schedules, AZD1222 recipients who got a second dose at roughly 4 weeks were pooled with those who got a second dose at roughly 12 weeks. A total of approximately 230 trial participants underwent TCR sequencing, of whom about 210 received two doses of AZD1222 and about 25 received two doses of the MenACWY control vaccine. Enrollment into the trials was organized by age into subgroups of 18-55, 56-69 and 70-plus years, and those subgroups contained around 150, 28 and 57 TCR-sequenced participants, respectively.

As to this clone: Its binding antigen is unknown. Within one base of it there is no much larger clone, and no base qualities were kept.

Clipping removes 5 bases from V and 0 bases from J, with 5 as the unmatched junction base count. CDR1 and CDR2 are drawn from the germline V gene (reference sequence): LNHDA, SQIVND. The CDR3 covers 15 residues, taking in both the cysteine and the phenylalanine. Here the CDR3 DNA is all that survives: 45 bases in frame from base 1. What the authors observed across the whole study: Epitopes outside the regions mutated in the B.1.351 and B.1.1.7 variants were reportedly recognized by nearly half of the unique spike-specific TCRs. Because no samples from the day 14 peak response were available, repertoires could be characterized only after the peak T cell response. After two AZD1222 doses, spike-specific TCR breadth and depth were significantly higher than at day 0 and than in MenACWY recipients. Participants were mostly white British, with more females than males. The authors suggested clonal diversity may have been underestimated. Vaccine-associated CD4 TCRs spanned the whole spike protein, with dominant responses in regions 160-218 and 743-854. In the small 56-69-year group, the increase in depth fell short of significance, most likely because of low power. Only a handful of AZD1222 recipients were SARS-CoV-2 seropositive at baseline, limiting conclusions about previously exposed vaccinees.

Reading the label with the study, this specimen's time point is: baseline before first vaccination. Vaccinee samples came from UK trials COV001 and COV002, including a single-blind randomized controlled phase 2/3 trial of AZD1222 (ChAdOx1 nCoV-19) in healthy adults. For TCRbeta chain sequencing, PBMC samples were collected from trial participants at day 0 and at day 28 after the second dose. The CDR3 regions of human TCRbeta chains were subjected to immunosequencing. Concerning the study's data processing: TCRs in the repertoires were compared against a reference library of SARS-CoV-2-specific TCRs that had been generated with the MIRA antigen-specificity platform. Breadth was defined as the fraction of unique TCRs that were SARS-CoV-2-associated. Depth was defined as the fraction of total T cells that were SARS-CoV-2-associated. Using the MIRA data, each spike-specific TCR was mapped to the spike region that the TCR reacts to and placed in a CD4 or CD8 class. Log10-transformed breadth and depth values were compared by one-way ANOVA with Sidak's multiple comparisons tests. Drawn from immuneACCESS, this table holds only the in-frame rearrangements with V and J called that TCRdb kept. Clones are partly lost; checked studies trace under half to an unresolved V gene and leave the rest unexplained. V and J calls and clone size follow that table, whereas D and trimming were derived from the DNA. Present in this sample are approximately 170,000 clones, more than 80% of which were seen just once. Of the sample, about 4.2% is held by the ten largest clones.

This TCR was sampled from an adult in good health. The chain uses TRBV19 and TRBJ1-2, with TRBD1 identical over 8 junction bases. Source: peripheral blood, taken on day 0 of AZD1222 vaccination. Here the CDR3 is given as CASSPTGQANYGYTF. The nucleotides are TGTGCCAGTAGTCCCACGGGACAGGCTAACTATGGCTACACCTTC. The full variable domain, completed from the reference TRBV19 and TRBJ1-2 proteins outside the CDR3, reads DGGITQSPKYLFRKEGQNVTLSCEQNLNHDAMYWYRQDPGQGLRLIYYSQIVNDFQKGDIAEGYSVSREKKESFPLTVTSAQKNPTAFYLCASSPTGQANYGYTFGSGTRLTVV.